This passage covers 10 T cell receptor beta chains from one sample sequenced in a study of T-cell reconstitution after alpha-beta-depleted transplantation in children. Unique molecular identifiers featured in how the TCRbeta library was prepared. TCRdb ran MiXCR on the PCR reads and lists one entry per CDR3 protein. This table holds about 230,000 distinct CDR3 sequences, about 11% found once. The input for sequencing was PBMCs, taken before TCRalphabeta/CD19-depleted stem cell transplant. Source of these receptors: a child under two years old with acute myeloid leukemia, due to receive a stem cell transplant.

This clonotype was observed many times. V gene TRBV9 combines with J gene TRBJ1-3; D unresolved. Trimming removed 3 bases at V and 0 bases at J, with 7 bases between. There are 14 residues in the CDR3. Germline CDR1 and CDR2: SGDLS and YYNGEE. The chain's CDR3 is CASSGQLSGNTIYF. The DNA for the CDR3 is TGTGCCAGCAGCGGACAACTCTCTGGAAACACCATATATTTT.

This clonotype was detected ten times or more. The chain has TRBV12-3 or TRBV12-4 and TRBJ2-1; 7 bases are a match to TRBD1. The V and J ends lost 4 bases and 7 bases, in that order; junction bases with no gene match: 4. The CDR3 runs to 13 residues. The CDR3 DNA sequence: TGTGCCAGCAGTTCAACGACAGGGAATGAGCAGTTCTTC. The encoded protein is CASSSTTGNEQFF.

There are many counts of this clonotype. This chain connects TRBV29-1 to TRBJ2-5, with 14 bases fitting TRBD2. This CDR3 has 15 residues. Germline V gives CDR1 SQVTM, CDR2 ANQGSEA. Germline trimming cut 8 bases from V and 4 bases from J; bases unmatched to any gene: 9. The chain's CDR3 is CSPPGTSGSRETQYF. The CDR3, as DNA: TGCAGCCCCCCTGGGACTAGCGGGAGTAGAGAGACCCAGTACTTC.

This clonotype was observed at least ten times. The CDR3 is CASSRQGTDGNTIYF. CDR3 sequence (DNA): TGTGCCAGCAGCCGCCAGGGGACCGATGGAAACACCATATATTTT. V usage is TRBV3-1 and J usage is TRBJ1-3; weak D call: TRBD1 (6 bases). Germline-derived CDR1 and CDR2 are LGHDT and YNNKEL (reference sequence). The CDR3 is 15 residues long. V gave up 4 bases and J gave up 3 bases, with 13 bases separating them.

The J gene is TRBJ2-3, the V gene TRBV18, with D tentatively TRBD2 (5 bases). There are 14 residues in the CDR3. The V gene's germline CDR1 is KGHSH and CDR2 LQKENI. V was cut by 3 bases and J by 6 bases, with 13 bases left in between. CDR3 in DNA: TGTGCCAGCTCACCGCAGCGGAGGTCGGATACGCAGTATTTT. It codes for CASSPQRRSDTQYF.

This clonotype was picked up many times. CDR3 protein: CASGNDRVHPTTEAFF. As DNA, the CDR3 is TGTGCCAGTGGAAACGACAGGGTCCACCCCACGACTGAAGCTTTCTTT. The rearrangement links TRBV6-5 to TRBJ1-1, with 7 positions matching TRBD1. Trimming cost V 9 bases and J 5 bases; bases outside gene matches: 18. The length of the CDR3 is 16 residues. Germline V gene sequence: CDR1 MNHEY, CDR2 SVGAGI.

This clonotype came up many times. The rearrangement uses TRBV20-1 and TRBJ1-2; possible D gene TRBD1, 5 bases. CDR3 length: 13 residues. Germline assignment: CDR1 DFQATT and CDR2 SNEGSKA (reference sequence). V lost 0 bases, J lost 6 bases, and 11 bases lay in between. The CDR3 spells CSAREGPSDGYTF. In DNA, the CDR3 is TGCAGTGCTAGAGAGGGACCGTCAGATGGCTACACCTTC.

There are many counts of this clonotype. J is TRBJ2-1 and V is TRBV11-2; D possibly corresponds to TRBD1 (6 bases). CDR1 is SGHAT, CDR2 FQNNGV, per germline. Trimming removed 8 bases from V and 7 bases from J, with 9 bases in between. The CDR3 has 11 residues. CDR3 in DNA: TGTGCCAGCCAACAGGGAAATGAGCAGTTCTTC. The encoded protein is CASQQGNEQFF.

Worth noting for this clonotype: This could be a read error, since a much larger clone is one nucleotide away. V gene TRBV6-1 combines with J gene TRBJ2-3; 9 bases map to TRBD2. CDR3 length equals 14 residues. Per the germline V gene, CDR1 is MNHNS and CDR2 is SASEGT. V was clipped by 6 bases and J by 6 bases; unmatched bases: 7. The DNA for the CDR3 is TGTGCCAGCAGCCTAGCGGGGTCTTGTGATACGCAGTATTTT. Protein: CASSLAGSCDTQYF.

This clonotype has just a few counts. V gene TRBV29-1 combines with J gene TRBJ1-2, with TRBD1 identical over 9 bases. After removal of 6 bases from V and 9 bases from J, the junction contained 11 bases not matched to a gene. The CDR3 length is 13 residues. Germline CDR1 reads SQVTM; CDR2 reads ANQGSEA. The CDR3 protein is CSVSAGTGRSYTF. Here the CDR3 DNA reads TGCAGCGTCTCCGCCGGGACAGGGAGGAGCTACACCTTC.